A selection of T cell receptor beta chains follows, all from one sample in a study of response to subunit inactivated influenza vaccine. TCRdb processed the RT-PCR reads anew with MiXCR; each CDR3 protein has one entry. The table lists over 400,000 distinct CDR3 sequences, roughly 9.8% of them singletons, with 10% to 15% in the top ten. Sequencing was performed on PBMCs from blood, taken roughly 6 weeks after vaccination. The receptors were gathered from a man in his fifties or sixties who received an inactivated influenza vaccine. CDR3s include the opening cysteine and the closing phenylalanine or tryptophan. D genes are given only for firm matches. Rows give clone size only sometimes, using once, few, many, or a class for an expanded clone.

J,size,D,V,CDR3,DNA
TRBJ2-3,few,.,TRBV12-5,CASGLVLPDTQYF,TGTGCTAGTGGTTTGGTACTCCCAGATACGCAGTATTTT
TRBJ2-2,.,TRBD2,TRBV2,CASRGLAETGELFF,TGTGCCAGCCGCGGACTAGCGGAGACCGGGGAGCTGTTTTTT
TRBJ1-5,few,.,TRBV7-2,CASSPPGGPNQPQHF,TGTGCCAGCAGCCCCCCAGGCGGGCCGAATCAGCCCCAGCATTTT
TRBJ2-5,.,.,TRBV5-1,CASSLEGGDETQYF,TGCGCCAGCAGCTTGGAGGGGGGCGACGAGACCCAGTACTTC
TRBJ2-2,.,.,TRBV11-3,CASSSFERAGELFF,TGTGCCAGCAGCTCCTTCGAGCGAGCCGGGGAGCTGTTTTTT
TRBJ2-3,few,TRBD2,TRBV9,CASSVARSSGYSTDTQYF,TGTGCCAGCAGCGTAGCCCGGAGTAGCGGGTATAGCACAGATACGCAGTATTTT
TRBJ2-1,many,.,TRBV7-2,CASSRGGEQFF,TGTGCCAGCAGTCGGGGAGGTGAGCAGTTCTTC
TRBJ1-5,many,.,TRBV12-3/TRBV12-4,CASSFRQGRHQPQHF,TGTGCCAGCAGTTTTAGGCAGGGCCGTCATCAGCCCCAGCATTTT
TRBJ2-7,many,.,TRBV13,CASSPQRVHEQYF,TGTGCCAGCAGCCCCCAGAGGGTCCACGAGCAGTACTTC
TRBJ1-2,few,.,TRBV5-1,CASSLGQKINYGYTF,TGCGCCAGCAGCTTGGGACAGAAAATCAACTATGGCTACACCTTC
TRBJ2-2,few,.,TRBV28,CASRVQGIGELFF,TGTGCCAGCAGGGTACAGGGAATCGGGGAGCTGTTTTTT
TRBJ2-7,.,TRBD2,TRBV7-9,CASNQIAGPTYEQYF,TGTGCCAGCAACCAAATAGCGGGACCGACCTACGAGCAGTACTTC
TRBJ2-7,.,.,TRBV6-2/TRBV6-3,CASSYSIAGMTYEQYF,TGTGCCAGCAGTTACTCGATCGCGGGGATGACCTACGAGCAGTACTTC
TRBJ1-2,.,.,TRBV10-3,CAMRNGAQANYGYTF,TGTGCCATGAGAAATGGGGCCCAAGCTAACTATGGCTACACCTTC
TRBJ1-2,.,.,TRBV7-9,CASSLSALANYGYTF,TGTGCCAGCAGCTTAAGTGCTCTGGCTAACTATGGCTACACCTTC
TRBJ1-1,few,.,TRBV7-9,CASSFRDGRGAFF,TGTGCCAGCAGCTTTCGGGACGGCCGAGGAGCTTTCTTT
TRBJ1-5,few,.,TRBV20-1,CSARDLSVDQPQHF,TGCAGTGCTAGAGATCTCTCGGTCGATCAGCCCCAGCATTTT
TRBJ2-7,.,TRBD1,TRBV12-3/TRBV12-4,CASSPGQALLAYEQYF,TGTGCCAGCAGCCCGGGACAGGCGCTCTTAGCGTACGAGCAGTACTTC
TRBJ2-5,.,TRBD1,TRBV6-5,CASSYSRGRMETQYF,TGTGCCAGCAGTTACTCGAGGGGGCGCATGGAGACCCAGTACTTC
TRBJ1-5,.,.,TRBV12-3/TRBV12-4,CASSLAGDLDQPQHF,TGTGCCAGCAGTTTAGCAGGGGATTTGGATCAGCCCCAGCATTTT
TRBJ1-6,few,.,TRBV5-1,CASSLASVGIYSPLHF,TGCGCCAGCAGCTTGGCCAGTGTCGGTATTTATTCACCCCTCCACTTT
TRBJ1-6,many,.,TRBV7-2,CASSLSQGSYNSPLHF,TGTGCCAGCAGCTTATCTCAGGGTTCCTATAATTCACCCCTCCACTTT
TRBJ1-2,many,.,TRBV20-1,CSAGVLDYGYTF,TGCAGTGCTGGGGTTTTGGACTATGGCTACACCTTC
TRBJ2-3,.,.,TRBV28,CASIDTDTQYF,TGTGCCAGCATAGACACAGATACGCAGTATTTT
TRBJ2-1,many,TRBD1,TRBV3-1,CASSQDIGDRAYNEQFF,TGTGCCAGCAGCCAAGATATTGGGGACAGGGCCTACAATGAGCAGTTCTTC
TRBJ2-5,many,.,TRBV28,CASRGLETQYF,TGTGCCTCTCGAGGGCTTGAGACCCAGTACTTC
TRBJ1-4,many,.,TRBV7-8,CASSPRWAGSNEKLFF,TGTGCCAGCAGCCCACGGTGGGCAGGGAGTAATGAAAAACTGTTTTTT